The clone carrying this T cell receptor beta chain was counted ten times or more. Its antigen is as yet unknown. This record belongs to a study of blood T cells in healthy people across ages. General study findings and limits: Unsorted PBMCs prevented conclusive naive versus antigen-experienced comparison.

Per sample, no less than 5.5 micrograms of total RNA were extracted. This CDR3 has 14 residues. CDR1 MGHRA and CDR2 YSYEKL come from the germline V gene. V was clipped by 2 bases and J by 4 bases, with 11 bases between them. Primers used in a second PCR of roughly 6 to 11 cycles were a sample-barcoded 5' primer and a J-beta primer mix. MiXCR, applied by TCRdb to the 5' RACE reads, yields one record per CDR3 protein. The data contain roughly 650,000 distinct CDR3 sequences, approximately 31% of them seen just once; the ten biggest clones take up 15% to 19%. The genes are TRBV4-1 and TRBJ1-2; weak D call: TRBD1 (5 bases). The TCR originated in an elderly woman in good health. The sequenced sample was blood. CDR3 sequence: CASSQQQAGYGYTF. The CDR3 DNA is TGCGCCAGCAGCCAACAACAGGCGGGCTATGGCTACACCTTC.